A single sample is the source of the 9 T cell receptor beta chains below, sequenced in a study of vaccination and CD4 T cells after COVID-19. The treatment is: roughly nine-day PBMC culture with coronavirus spike peptide pools or control peptides (ViraFEST assay). The antigens of these receptors remain unknown. Sequenced with the Oncomine TCR Beta short-read assay was DNA taken from cultured CD4+ T cells. TCRdb fed the PCR reads into MiXCR, producing one record per CDR3 protein. This sample has around 10,000 distinct CDR3 sequences, with under 55% found just once. The source material was CD4+ T cells from blood, cultured in vitro. These receptors all come from a human donor who had recovered from COVID-19.

The chain carries TRBV11-3 and TRBJ1-6; TRBD1 matches at 11 bases. There are 15 residues in the CDR3. Germline V gene sequence: CDR1 SGHNT, CDR2 YENEEA. Unmatched junction bases numbered 2, after V lost 1 base and J lost 9 bases. This CDR3 reads CASSLVGQGASPLHF. The CDR3, as DNA: TGTGCCAGCAGCTTAGTAGGACAGGGGGCTTCACCCCTCCACTTT.

The CDR3 DNA sequence: TGCGCCAGCAGCTTGGGGGTCTACGAGCAGTACTTC. Translating it yields CASSLGVYEQYF. The V gene is TRBV5-1, the J gene TRBJ2-7; D is undetermined. The CDR3 length is 12 residues. Trimming cost V 0 bases and J 3 bases, with 4 bases left between them. CDR1 and CDR2 (germline): SGHRS, YFSETQ.

The genes are TRBV20-1 and TRBJ1-1; no firm D call. Trimming left V 1 base short and J 0 bases short, with 6 bases between. The CDR3 is 13 amino acids. Germline V CDR1 and CDR2: DFQATT, SNEGSKA (reference sequence). DNA for the CDR3: TGCAGTGCTAGAGTTTCAGTGAACACTGAAGCTTTCTTT. This codes for CSARVSVNTEAFF.

The chain's CDR3 is CASSSWTGADPSDEQYF. The CDR3 DNA reads as TGTGCCAGCAGCTCCTGGACAGGGGCGGACCCCTCAGACGAGCAGTACTTC. This chain connects TRBV11-3 to TRBJ2-7, with 9 bases identical to TRBD1. Germline trimming cut 4 bases from V and 5 bases from J; bases unmatched to any gene: 15. The CDR3 is made up of 17 amino acids. Germline V gives CDR1 SGHNT, CDR2 YENEEA.

CDR3 in DNA: TGTGCCAGCAGTCCCTCTGCCCTCGGGGATGGCTACACCTTC. Translating gives CASSPSALGDGYTF. The gene calls are TRBV12-3 or TRBV12-4 and TRBJ1-2; D is unresolved. The CDR3 has 14 residues. Between the trimmed V and J ends, which lost 5 bases and 6 bases, there was a span of 16 bases.

The chain is built from TRBV11-2 and TRBJ2-2; 8 bases line up with TRBD2. Trimming at V came to 4 bases and at J to 3 bases, leaving 7 bases not matched to a gene. The CDR3 runs 16 residues. Looked up from germline, CDR1 is SGHAT and CDR2 is FQNNGV. The CDR3 sequence: CASSSERGRYTGELFF. CDR3 nucleotide sequence: TGTGCCAGCAGCTCTGAGCGGGGGCGATACACCGGGGAGCTGTTTTTT.

This clonotype has more than one count but fewer than ten. This chain uses TRBV6-1 with TRBJ2-3; maybe TRBD1 (6 bases). There are 15 residues in the CDR3. Germline V gene lookup returns CDR1 MNHNS and CDR2 SASEGT. V was trimmed by 6 bases and J by 3 bases, leaving 16 bases between them. The CDR3 sequence is CASRTEKGVTDTQYF. CDR3 DNA sequence: TGTGCCAGCAGAACGGAAAAGGGGGTGACAGATACGCAGTATTTT.

The sample holds a few counts of this clonotype. The chain has TRBV30 and TRBJ2-2; D might be TRBD1 or TRBD2, each matching 6 bases. Germline loops: CDR1 GTSNPN, CDR2 SVGIG (reference sequence). The ends were cut back, 0 bases at V and 6 bases at J, with 14 bases in the middle. This CDR3 is 15 amino acids long. CDR3 nucleotide sequence: TGTGCCTGGAGTGTTACGGGGGCCGGGGCCGGGGAGCTGTTTTTT. Its translation: CAWSVTGAGAGELFF. Variable domain in full (rest from reference TRBV30 and TRBJ2-2): SQTIHQWPATLVQPVGSPLSLECTVEGTSNPNLYWYRQAAGRGLQLLFYSVGIGQISSEVPQNLSASRPQDRQFILSSKKLLLSDSGFYLCAWSVTGAGAGELFFGEGSRLTVL.

Comments on this clonotype: The junction departs from germline at one end; a sequencing error may be responsible. The chain uses TRBV7-7 and TRBJ2-2; D is unclear. This CDR3 comprises 16 residues. Germline-derived CDR1 and CDR2 are SSHAT and FNYEAQ (reference sequence). CDR3 sequence: CASSPGRTINTGELFF. In DNA, the CDR3 is TGTGCTAGCAGCCCCGGGCGGACGATAAACACCGGGGAGCTGTTTTTT.